This T cell receptor (beta chain) was observed in a study of CXCR3-negative and CXCR3-positive naive CD8 T cells (dated 2019 in TCRdb). At the level of the whole study: In total, approximately 140 million TRB reads were obtained, which works out to roughly 1.5 +/- 0.3 million reads per library. The TRBV-TRBJ cluster analysis covered naive subsets from roughly five donors and memory cells from 3 donors. Data from some twelve donors, pooled across two independent experiments, went into the diversity and physicochemical repertoire analyses. The study at large found these results: Both naive subsets had comparably high repertoire diversity, while memory CD8+ T cells had much lower repertoire diversity. Surface CD5, linked to self-reactivity in mice, was comparable between naive subsets; TCR interaction strength was therefore also inferred from TRB CDR3 physicochemical properties. Compared with CXCR3-negative naive cells, CXCR3-positive naive cells had TRB CDR3s with higher hydrophobicity (lower Kidera factor 4), lower energy, and higher strength and volume indices. Because CXCR3 expression was partially decreased after cryopreservation, freshly isolated PBMCs were used for most assays. Naive CXCR3-negative and CXCR3-positive cells from the same donor showed similar TRBV-TRBJ usage, whereas memory cells showed distinct patterns.

From the germline V gene (reference sequence), CDR1 is LGHDT and CDR2 is YNNKEL. The CDR3 starts with the cysteine, ends with the phenylalanine, and has 13 residues. The protein alone is recorded here. These reads were obtained on a NextSeq 550. The Human TCR Profiling Kit (MiLaboratory) was used to make UMI-labeled 5' RACE TRB cDNA libraries. The full amount of extracted RNA was used for cDNA synthesis, and the full amount of resulting cDNA was used for PCR amplification. The libraries were made side by side, with each library going through the same number of PCR cycles. In the source study's methods: MIGEC and MiXCR extracted about 48,000 +/- 9,800 unique UMI-labeled TRB cDNA molecules per library, requiring at least two reads per UMI. On average, each library contained approximately 40,000 +/- 10,000 functional in-frame TRB CDR3 nucleotide clonotypes without stop codons. Diversity metrics, including normalized Shannon-Wiener and Chao1, were computed in VDJtools after downsampling to 5000 UMI-labeled TRB molecules per sample. VDJtools was used to calculate clonotype-size-weighted physicochemical properties of the central five CDR3 residues, namely interaction energy, strength, volume and Kidera factor 4. TCRdb reprocessed the reads, so every CDR3 protein sequence counts as one entry and DNA is not shown. The V and J calls were not made by the authors but by TCRdb's processing. The record for this sample contains about 150,000 distinct CDR3 sequences. The ten largest clonotypes hold 0.45% to 0.6% of the sample.

As concerns this clonotype: Its antigen has not been determined.

Each CD8+ T cell subset was flow-sorted in triplicate, and approximately 280,000 cells per subset were placed directly into RLT lysis buffer. Naive CD8+ T cells were defined stringently as CD45RO-CCR7+CD27+CD95- to exclude memory contaminants. Peripheral blood mononuclear cells were isolated from buffy coats by standard density gradient centrifugation. Naive CXCR3-negative and CXCR3-positive CD8+ T cells were flow-sorted on a FACSAria III. Total RNA was extracted from sorted cells using an RNeasy Mini Kit. The sequenced sample consisted of naive CXCR3+ CD8+ T cells from blood. The cell subset or site label corresponds to: CD45RO-CCR7+CD27+CD95- naive CD8+ T cells expressing CXCR3 (TNR3+). The sequence is built from TRBV3-1 and TRBJ2-5. The receptor comes from a human donor in good health. Some clones in this sample may be carry-over from other donors' samples. The CDR3 region reads CASSQDSWETQYF.